This T cell receptor beta chain was retrieved from a study of T cell changes during pregnancy in multiple sclerosis. The method was immunoSEQ multiplex PCR; TCRdb's version includes in-frame clones alone and lacks a portion of them. Among 55,000 to 70,000 clones listed, 93% were seen once. Germline-derived CDR1 and CDR2 are MNHEY and SVGAGI. V lost 1 base to trimming and J lost 8 bases; unmatched junction nucleotides: 6. The CDR3 is 15 residues long. The rearrangement links TRBV6-5 to TRBJ2-3, with 10 nucleotides matching TRBD2. This clonotype originated in a female donor with multiple sclerosis, enrolled in a pregnancy study. Sequences were derived from CD4+ T cells from peripheral blood mononuclear cells, sampled before pregnancy. CDR3 coding DNA: TGTGCCAGCAGTTACTGGCTAGCGGGAGTAGGTACGCAGTATTTT. It encodes CASSYWLAGVGTQYF.